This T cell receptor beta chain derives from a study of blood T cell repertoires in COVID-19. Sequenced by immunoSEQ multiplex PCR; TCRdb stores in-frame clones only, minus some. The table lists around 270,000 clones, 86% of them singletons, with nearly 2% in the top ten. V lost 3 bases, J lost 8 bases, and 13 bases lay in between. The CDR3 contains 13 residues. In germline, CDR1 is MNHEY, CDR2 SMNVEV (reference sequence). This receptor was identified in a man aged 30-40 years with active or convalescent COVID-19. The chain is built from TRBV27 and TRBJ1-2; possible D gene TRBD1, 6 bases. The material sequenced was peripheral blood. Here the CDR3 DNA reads TGTGCCAGCAGTTTCGGCAGGGGACGCGGCTACACCTTC. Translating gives CASSFGRGRGYTF.